This TCR beta chain was captured by sequencing in a study of T-cell memory formation after mild COVID-19. Across the study: Clusters of TCRs were largely donor specific. Study-level results: Of the contracting clones, CD4+ ones lay mainly in CM and EM, and CD8+ ones in EMRA.

After 5'RACE with constant-segment primers, TCR alpha and TCR beta cDNA libraries carrying sample barcodes and UMIs were obtained. TCRdb ran MiXCR on the 5' RACE reads and lists one entry per CDR3 protein. The sample includes approximately 60,000 distinct CDR3 sequences, more than 9% seen only once; the top ten take about 1.1%. Germline CDR1 is DFQATT and CDR2 is SNEGSKA (reference sequence). The CDR3 is made up of 12 amino acids. This clonotype was seen at least ten times. Its cognate antigen is unknown. An end of the junction does not agree with germline; a read error may underlie this. Source material: PBMCs or a T cell subset sorted from them (not recorded which). This rearrangement joins TRBV20-1 to TRBJ2-1; the D gene is possibly TRBD1 (6 bases). This sequence was found in a man aged 18 to 29 who had mild COVID-19 (a few samples of this study predate the infection). Cell type and time point are not known. The CDR3 nucleotides are TGCAGGGCTATCAGGGGTTTTGATGAGCAGTTCTTC. This encodes CRAIRGFDEQFF.